The present T cell receptor (beta chain) was sequenced within a study of regulatory T cells in long-lasting Graves disease. This sample's time point: persistent/refractory GD, antithyroid drugs over 5 years with positive TRAb. From PBMCs, RNA was extracted and then used to make the TCR library. Sequencing libraries for TCR beta were prepared with iRepertoire HTBI primers and Arm-PCR of CDR3 regions. TCRdb called the multiplex PCR reads again in MiXCR, with one record for every CDR3 protein. The sample shows a few hundred thousand distinct CDR3 sequences, around 21% of them seen only once. The CDR3 runs 14 residues. V trimming: 6 bases; J trimming: 2 bases; junction bases outside the gene matches: 7. Germline assignment: CDR1 DFQATT and CDR2 SNEGSKA (reference sequence). This clonotype was found many times.

The TCR was taken from a female donor with Graves disease. The chain links TRBV20-1 to TRBJ2-5, with 9 bases matching TRBD2. Sequencing was performed on peripheral blood mononuclear cells (PBMCs), taken when the disease was refractory, from a patient treated with antithyroid drugs. CDR3 DNA sequence: TGCAGTGCCCTAGCCCTAGCGGGGCAAGAGACCCAGTACTTC. Residues: CSALALAGQETQYF.